The 21 T cell receptor beta chains presented below share a single source sample, sequenced in a study of vaccination and CD4 T cells after COVID-19. No cognate antigen is known for these TCRs. Treatment reported: roughly ten-day PBMC culture with coronavirus spike peptide pools or control peptides (ViraFEST assay). With the Oncomine TCR Beta short-read assay, DNA from cultured CD4+ T cells was sequenced. One entry per CDR3 protein results from TCRdb running MiXCR on the PCR reads. The table lists 8,100 or so distinct CDR3 sequences, 55% to 70% of them singletons. Sequencing was performed on CD4+ T cells from blood, cultured in vitro. The receptors stem from a human donor who had recovered from COVID-19.

This clonotype turned up a few times. The J gene is TRBJ1-6, the V gene TRBV12-5; D might be TRBD1 (5 bases). Looked up from germline, CDR1 is LGHNT and CDR2 is FRNRAP. This CDR3 contains 14 residues. V lost 1 base to trimming and J lost 7 bases, with 8 bases between them. CDR3 sequence: CASGLESGNSPLHF. The CDR3 nucleotides read TGTGCTAGTGGTTTGGAATCAGGGAATTCACCCCTCCACTTT.

This clonotype has just a few counts. V and J are TRBV10-3 and TRBJ1-5; TRBD1 might be the D (6 bases). The germline gives CDR1 ENHRY, CDR2 SYGVKD. V was pared by 4 bases and J by 2 bases, with 9 bases between. The CDR3 has 14 amino acids. In DNA, the CDR3 is TGTGCCATCAGTGCACAGGGTGGCAATCAGCCCCAGCATTTT. Residues: CAISAQGGNQPQHF.

This chain uses TRBV6-2 or TRBV6-3 with TRBJ1-6; a possible D gene is TRBD1 (5 bases). Deletions cut 2 bases from V and 11 bases from J, with 10 bases between. Germline loops: CDR1 MNHEY, CDR2 SVGEGT. This CDR3 is built from 13 residues. The CDR3 here is CASSYAGPTPLHF. CDR3 coding DNA: TGTGCCAGCAGTTACGCGGGGCCAACACCCCTCCACTTT.

J is TRBJ1-1 and V is TRBV28, with D unclear. Trimming shortened V by 5 bases and J by 7 bases, and 17 bases separated the two germline ends. CDR1 MDHEN and CDR2 SYDVKM come from the germline V gene. The length of the CDR3 is 14 residues. CDR3 sequence: CASSPSTPGDEAFF. The CDR3 DNA reads TGTGCCAGCAGTCCCTCAACACCCGGCGATGAAGCTTTCTTT.

This clonotype was detected only a few times. This chain joins TRBV6-1 and TRBJ2-7; D not certain. Trimming left V 7 bases short and J 3 bases short, with 16 bases between. Germline CDR1 MNHNS, CDR2 SASEGT. CDR3 length equals 14 residues. The CDR3 bases are TGTGCCAGCAATCCAAAAAAGGATATCTACGAGCAGTACTTC. The encoded protein is CASNPKKDIYEQYF.

The J gene is TRBJ1-4, the V gene TRBV7-2; no reliable D call. There are 15 residues in the CDR3. V lost 5 bases to trimming and J lost 0 bases, with 10 bases between them. Germline V gene lookup returns CDR1 SGHTA and CDR2 FQGNSA. The DNA for the CDR3 is TGTGCCAGCAGCCCCAGCCCTGCAACTAATGAAAAACTGTTTTTT. Its protein is CASSPSPATNEKLFF.

The rearrangement joins TRBV7-2 to TRBJ2-1; 11 positions agree with TRBD2. Looked up from germline, CDR1 is SGHTA and CDR2 is FQGNSA. This CDR3 spans 19 amino acids. The V gene end was trimmed by 5 bases and the J gene end by 0 bases; junction bases not matched to a gene: 12. The DNA of the CDR3 is TGTGCCAGCAGCCTATCCCATTCCGGGACTAGCGGCTCCTACAATGAGCAGTTCTTC. Its translation is CASSLSHSGTSGSYNEQFF.

This clonotype is termed medium-sized. The V gene is TRBV2, the J gene TRBJ1-6, with TRBD1 as a possible D gene (6 bases). The CDR3 has 18 amino acids. From germline, CDR1 is SNHLY and CDR2 FYNNEI. Trimming stripped 6 bases from V and 0 bases from J, with 18 bases between. The CDR3 here is CASSRTGHRSSYNSPLHF. CDR3 nucleotides: TGTGCCAGCAGCAGAACGGGACACCGAAGCTCCTATAATTCACCCCTCCACTTT.

This clonotype was seen a few times. J is TRBJ1-2 and V is TRBV10-3; D unclear. Trimming pared 3 bases from V and 4 bases from J, leaving 6 bases between. CDR1 is ENHRY and CDR2 is SYGVKD in the germline V gene. This CDR3 contains 12 residues. CDR3 amino acids: CAISEGSYGYTF. The CDR3, as DNA: TGTGCCATCAGTGAAGGCAGCTATGGCTACACCTTC.

V is TRBV11-2 and J is TRBJ2-1, with 11 bases fitting TRBD2. V lost 3 bases and J lost 10; bases outside the gene matches: 8. Germline V gives CDR1 SGHAT, CDR2 FQNNGV. The CDR3 covers 15 residues. CDR3 in DNA: TGTGCCAGCAGCTTTCCGGGACTAGCGGTACCGGAGCAGTTCTTC. Translating it yields CASSFPGLAVPEQFF.

The chain employs TRBV11-2 and TRBJ1-1; 8 positions match TRBD1. V was clipped by 5 bases and J by 6 bases; unmatched bases: 5. The germline gives CDR1 SGHAT, CDR2 FQNNGV. This CDR3 has 13 amino acids. CDR3 residues: CASSRDRGAEAFF. The CDR3 DNA reads TGTGCCAGCAGCCGCGACAGGGGTGCTGAAGCTTTCTTT.

The genes are TRBV25-1 and TRBJ2-2; the match to TRBD2 covers 7 bases. CDR3 size: 17 residues. CDR1 is MGHDK, CDR2 SYGVNS, per germline. V was clipped by 2 bases and J by 1 base; unmatched bases: 7. DNA for the CDR3: TGTGCCAGCAGTGAACCTAGCGGTGGTGGGAACACCGGGGAGCTGTTTTTT. Encoded protein: CASSEPSGGGNTGELFF.

The rearrangement joins TRBV5-1 to TRBJ2-3; D unclear. Per germline, CDR1 SGHRS and CDR2 YFSETQ. The length of the CDR3 is 16 residues. Deletions cut 2 bases from V and 2 bases from J, with 15 bases between. The CDR3 DNA sequence: TGCGCCAGCAGCTTAGCAGCTCGGCCTGCCACAGATACGCAGTATTTT. Its translation is CASSLAARPATDTQYF.

This chain's CDR3 is CASSARQGTYGYTF. In DNA form, the CDR3 reads TGTGCCAGCAGCGCCCGACAGGGGACCTATGGCTACACCTTC. The chain couples TRBV11-3 to TRBJ1-2, with 8 nucleotides matching TRBD1. V lost 5 bases to trimming and J lost 4 bases; unmatched junction nucleotides: 6. CDR1 is SGHNT and CDR2 is YENEEA in the germline V gene. This CDR3 is built from 14 residues.

This chain links TRBV21-1 with TRBJ2-3; TRBD2 is the table's D call and was not checked against the DNA. TRBV21-1 is tagged as a pseudogene. This CDR3 comprises 15 residues. CDR3 in amino acids: CASRLAGTWTDTQYF. The CDR3 DNA reads as TGTGCCAGCAGACTAGCGGGAACTTGGACAGATACGCAGTATTTT.

This clonotype was detected only a few times. The chain uses TRBV20-1 and TRBJ2-5, with 8 nucleotides matching TRBD2. The ends lost 5 bases at V and 4 bases at J; junction bases unmatched: 6. This CDR3 spans 13 amino acids. CDR1 is DFQATT and CDR2 is SNEGSKA in the germline V gene (reference sequence). The CDR3 DNA follows: TGCAGTGCTCGGGGGGGGGCGCCAGAGACCCAGTACTTC. It encodes CSARGGAPETQYF.

This clonotype was seen only a few times. This chain connects TRBV9 to TRBJ1-2; 8 bases agree with TRBD1. The CDR3 has 14 amino acids. Germline V gives CDR1 SGDLS, CDR2 YYNGEE. V dropped 3 bases and J dropped 4; count of bases not matched to a gene: 5. CDR3 bases: TGTGCCAGCAGCGAGGGGACAGGCCTCTATGGCTACACCTTC. Translated: CASSEGTGLYGYTF.

V is TRBV6-1 and J is TRBJ1-2; D perhaps matches TRBD1 (5 bases). The V end was cut by 3 bases, the J end by 4 bases, with 6 bases between. Germline lookup yields CDR1 MNHNS and CDR2 SASEGT. CDR3 length equals 12 residues. Written as DNA, the CDR3 is TGTGCCAGCAGTGACCAGGGCTATGGCTACACCTTC. This sequence encodes CASSDQGYGYTF.

CDR3 sequence reads: CASSFIETQYF. CDR3 sequence (DNA): TGTGCCAGCAGTTTCATAGAGACCCAGTACTTC. The rearrangement links TRBV6-5 to TRBJ2-5, with D unresolved. V was trimmed by 4 bases and J by 4 bases, leaving 4 bases between them. Germline CDR1 and CDR2: MNHEY and SVGAGI. This CDR3 is 11 amino acids long.

In its sample, this clonotype was seen a few times. CDR3 region: CASSYPQLAGGMETQYF. The CDR3 DNA reads TGTGCCAGCAGTTACCCTCAACTAGCGGGAGGGATGGAGACCCAGTACTTC. The genes are TRBV6-5 and TRBJ2-5, with 13 nucleotides matching TRBD2. Germline CDR1 MNHEY, CDR2 SVGAGI. The CDR3 sequence is 17 residues long. Trimming at V came to 2 bases and at J to 5 bases, leaving 8 bases not matched to a gene.

This clonotype was recorded a few times. This sequence joins TRBV10-3 and TRBJ1-5; D is unresolved. The V gene lost 0 bases and the J gene lost 2 bases, with 5 bases spanning the gap. Germline lookup yields CDR1 ENHRY and CDR2 SYGVKD. This CDR3 spans 14 amino acids. CDR3: CAISESDRNQPQHF. CDR3 coding DNA: TGTGCCATCAGTGAGTCGGACCGCAATCAGCCCCAGCATTTT.